A single sample is the source of the 24 T cell receptor beta chains below, sequenced in a study of Ad26.COV2.S vaccination and SARS-CoV-2 variants. The treatment: some 20 received Ad26.COV2.S at low or high dose, single or two shots; 5 received placebo; per-sample allocation not given. Collection of the samples took place on day 63 after the first injection of vaccine or placebo. Sequenced by immunoSEQ multiplex PCR; TCRdb stores in-frame clones only, minus some. The sample shows fewer than 900,000 clones, roughly 90% of them seen only once. Sequenced here: peripheral blood, sampled in a trial of Ad26.COV2.S vaccine versus placebo. These receptors were obtained from a person aged 18-65 years who received the Ad26.COV2.S COVID-19 vaccine or a placebo.

The chain employs TRBV28 and TRBJ1-1, with no clear D. This CDR3 is 15 amino acids long. Per the germline V gene, CDR1 is MDHEN and CDR2 is SYDVKM. Trimming pared 3 bases from V and 1 base from J, leaving 12 bases between. The CDR3 DNA reads as TGTGCCAGCAGTTTTGGGGTTTGGGCGAACACTGAAGCTTTCTTT. Translation: CASSFGVWANTEAFF.

The CDR3 loop is CASSSPGGPSYEQYF. The CDR3 coding sequence is TGTGCCAGCAGCAGCCCGGGAGGCCCATCCTACGAGCAGTACTTC. The chain links TRBV7-2 to TRBJ2-7, with TRBD2 matching over 7 bases. This CDR3 region has 15 residues. V lost 5 bases, J lost 1 base, and 8 bases stayed unmatched. The germline CDR1 and CDR2 sequences are SGHTA and FQGNSA.

This rearrangement joins TRBV18 to TRBJ2-2, with 7 positions matching TRBD1. Germline V gene sequence: CDR1 KGHSH, CDR2 LQKENI. The length of the CDR3 is 15 residues. V gave up 4 bases and J gave up 2 bases; unmatched junction bases: 4. Here the CDR3 DNA reads TGTGCCAGCTCACAAAGGGGGCCCAACACCGGGGAGCTGTTTTTT. Protein product: CASSQRGPNTGELFF.

In DNA form, the CDR3 reads TGCGCCAGCAGCCCGACGGAACCTCCGAGTTCACCCCTCCACTTT. Translating gives CASSPTEPPSSPLHF. The chain couples TRBV5-1 to TRBJ1-6; D not certain. CDR1 and CDR2 (germline): SGHRS, YFSETQ. V lost 4 bases, J lost 9 bases, and 17 bases lay in between. The CDR3 runs 15 residues.

The chain uses TRBV18 and TRBJ2-5; 12 positions match TRBD2. J gave up 4 bases and V 3 bases, and 3 bases lay outside the gene matches. CDR3 length equals 15 residues. In germline, CDR1 is KGHSH, CDR2 LQKENI. For the CDR3, the DNA is TGTGCCAGCTCACCGCCGGGACTAGCGGGAGAGACCCAGTACTTC. It translates to CASSPPGLAGETQYF.

This sequence joins TRBV7-2 and TRBJ1-1; 10 positions match TRBD1. V dropped 1 base and J dropped 2; count of bases not matched to a gene: 4. This CDR3 contains 16 residues. The germline CDR1 and CDR2 sequences are SGHTA and FQGNSA. The CDR3 region is CASSLGDRGRNTEAFF. CDR3 sequence (DNA): TGTGCCAGCAGCTTAGGGGACAGGGGCCGAAACACTGAAGCTTTCTTT.

The V call is TRBV27, the J call TRBJ2-1; TRBD1 aligns across 7 bases. V lost 5 bases to trimming and J lost 2 bases; unmatched junction nucleotides: 6. From germline, CDR1 is MNHEY and CDR2 SMNVEV (reference sequence). This CDR3 region has 15 residues. CDR3 in DNA: TGTGCCAGCAGTCTCACAGGGGAGCCCTACAATGAGCAGTTCTTC. It specifies CASSLTGEPYNEQFF.

A remark on this clone: The sample carries other DNA sequences with the same CDR3. The chain uses TRBV18 and TRBJ1-2; 10 bases match TRBD1. In germline, CDR1 is KGHSH, CDR2 LQKENI. J was trimmed by 6 bases and V by 4 bases; bases with no gene match: 2. This CDR3 has 13 residues. Here the CDR3 reads CASSRGQGNGYTF. CDR3 in DNA: TGTGCCAGCTCACGGGGACAGGGGAATGGCTACACCTTC.

The chain uses TRBV15 and TRBJ1-4; D is undetermined. Trimming left V 1 base short and J 10 bases short, with 13 bases between. The CDR3 is 14 amino acids. Germline CDR1 and CDR2: LNHNV and YYDKDF (reference sequence). CDR3 nucleotide sequence: TGTGCCACCAGCAGAGTGGTGCAGGTAGGAAAACTGTTTTTT. Translated, it gives CATSRVVQVGKLFF. Supplemented by reference TRBV15 and TRBJ1-4, the full variable domain reads DAMVIQNPRYQVTQFGKPVTLSCSQTLNHNVMYWYQQKSSQAPKLLFHYYDKDFNNEADTPDNFQSRRPNTSFCFLDIRSPGLGDTAMYLCATSRVVQVGKLFFGSGTQLSVL.

The chain carries TRBV11-2 and TRBJ2-7, with 11 bases aligning to TRBD1. Germline assignment: CDR1 SGHAT and CDR2 FQNNGV. The CDR3 is 15 amino acids. V shed 0 bases and J 9 bases; nucleotides not matched to a gene: 7. The DNA for the CDR3 is TGTGCCAGCAGCTTAGATCGTGGACAGGGGGCTGTGCAGTACTTC. Protein: CASSLDRGQGAVQYF. The variable domain in full, with the rest retrieved from reference TRBV11-2 and TRBJ2-7, is EAGVAQSPRYKIIEKRQSVAFWCNPISGHATLYWYQQILGQGPKLLIQFQNNGVVDDSQLPKDRFSAERLKGVDSTLKIQPAKLEDSAVYLCASSLDRGQGAVQYFGPGTRLTVT.

J is TRBJ1-5 and V is TRBV30, with D unresolved. The CDR3 totals 13 residues. The germline CDR1 and CDR2 sequences are GTSNPN and SVGIG (reference sequence). V dropped 0 bases and J dropped 7 bases, with 10 bases sitting between them. The CDR3 nucleotides are TGTGCCTGGAGTGTACGATCTCAACAGCCCCAGCATTTT. It specifies CAWSVRSQQPQHF.

V and J are TRBV7-9 and TRBJ2-3, with TRBD2 matching over 10 bases. This CDR3 is 14 amino acids long. Germline lookup yields CDR1 SEHNR and CDR2 FQNEAQ (reference sequence). Trimming at V came to 7 bases and at J to 7 bases, leaving 8 bases not matched to a gene. For the CDR3, the DNA is TGTGCCAGCAACCCAGCGGGGGGGCGTTATACGCAGTATTTT. This gives the protein CASNPAGGRYTQYF.

V gene TRBV4-3 combines with J gene TRBJ2-2; tentative D call: TRBD2 (6 bases). Germline loops: CDR1 LGHNA, CDR2 YSLEER. Trimming took 1 base from V and 9 from J, leaving 12 bases between them. There are 14 residues in the CDR3. The CDR3 sequence is CASSQGRDRRELFF. The DNA of the CDR3 is TGCGCCAGCAGCCAAGGGAGGGATAGAAGGGAGCTGTTTTTT.

The V gene is TRBV5-8, the J gene TRBJ1-5, with 7 bases fitting TRBD1. CDR1 is SGHTS, CDR2 YDEGEE, per germline. V shed 3 bases and J 3 bases; nucleotides not matched to a gene: 12. The CDR3 has 17 amino acids. CDR3 nucleotides: TGTGCCAGCAGCTGGGGGGGACAGCGATATACCAATCAGCCCCAGCATTTT. Its protein product is CASSWGGQRYTNQPQHF.

This clone was seen only once. V is TRBV12-3 or TRBV12-4 and J is TRBJ2-2; D remains unclear. CDR3 size: 11 residues. V was cut by 4 bases and J by 5 bases, with 2 bases left in between. The CDR3 bases are TGTGCCAGCAGTTATACCGGGGAGCTGTTTTTT. Translating gives CASSYTGELFF.

The rearrangement links TRBV19 to TRBJ2-2; D ambiguous. The CDR3 spans 14 residues. Germline-derived CDR1 and CDR2 are LNHDA and SQIVND (reference sequence). Trimming pared 4 bases from V and 0 bases from J, leaving 6 bases between. CDR3: CASSRAANTGELFF. The CDR3 DNA is TGTGCCAGTAGTAGGGCCGCGAACACCGGGGAGCTGTTTTTT.

The chain is built from TRBV12-5 and TRBJ2-1, with 7 bases fitting TRBD1. Germline lookup yields CDR1 LGHNT and CDR2 FRNRAP. The junction had 4 bases not matched to a gene; V was cut back by 7 bases and J by 4 bases. This CDR3 contains 13 residues. The CDR3 loop reads CASALDRYNEQFF. CDR3 DNA sequence: TGTGCTAGTGCCCTGGACAGGTACAATGAGCAGTTCTTC.

The chain links TRBV25-1 to TRBJ2-3; possibly TRBD2 for D (5 bases). The V end lost 3 bases, the J end lost 10 bases, and 14 bases lay between the germline ends. CDR3 length equals 13 residues. The germline CDR1 and CDR2 sequences are MGHDK and SYGVNS. The CDR3 here is CASSELLVAAQYF. CDR3 in DNA: TGTGCCAGCAGTGAGCTACTAGTCGCGGCGCAGTATTTT.

V is TRBV3-1 (or the pseudogene TRBV3-2) and J is TRBJ2-3, with TRBD2 matching over 7 bases. The CDR3 has 15 amino acids. The V gene end was trimmed by 2 bases and the J gene end by 6 bases; junction bases not matched to a gene: 8. Per germline, CDR1 LGHDT and CDR2 YNNKEL (reference sequence). CDR3 sequence (DNA): TGTGCCAGCAGCCAACGGGACTACATTCGGGATACGCAGTATTTT. It translates to CASSQRDYIRDTQYF.

The chain carries TRBV4-2 and TRBJ2-7, with a weak D call TRBD2 (6 bases). Germline-derived CDR1 and CDR2 are LGHNA and YNFKEQ. This CDR3 has 15 amino acids. V was clipped by 0 bases and J by 2 bases, with 11 bases between them. The CDR3 DNA follows: TGTGCCAGCAGCCAAGAGATAACTAGCCCCTACGAGCAGTACTTC. Its protein product is CASSQEITSPYEQYF.

In this sample, this clone turned up once. This sequence joins TRBV30 and TRBJ2-3; TRBD2 might be the D (5 bases). Germline CDR1 GTSNPN, CDR2 SVGIG (reference sequence). With 3 bases removed from V and 1 base from J, the gap between germline ends came to 14 bases. This CDR3 spans 15 amino acids. In nucleotides, the CDR3 is TGTGCCTGGAGCCGAACGAGGGTCGGCACAGATACGCAGTATTTT. This translates into CAWSRTRVGTDTQYF.

This sequence joins TRBV2 and TRBJ2-5, with D tentatively TRBD2 (6 bases). V lost 3 bases to trimming and J lost 3 bases, with 11 bases between them. This CDR3 spans 14 amino acids. Germline values: CDR1 SNHLY, CDR2 FYNNEI. This chain's CDR3 is CASSERGSKETQYF. The CDR3 coding sequence is TGTGCCAGCAGTGAGCGGGGCAGTAAAGAGACCCAGTACTTC. Together with reference TRBV2 and TRBJ2-5, the CDR3 gives the full variable domain: EPEVTQTPSHQVTQMGQEVILRCVPISNHLYFYWYRQILGQKVEFLVSFYNNEISEKSEIFDDQFSVERPDGSNFTLKIRSTKLEDSAMYFCASSERGSKETQYFGPGTRLLVL.

The chain is built from TRBV29-1 and TRBJ2-7, with TRBD1 matching 10 bases. The CDR3 spans 15 residues. V was pared by 7 bases and J by 3 bases, with 12 bases of the junction left unmatched. Germline V CDR1 and CDR2: SQVTM, ANQGSEA. DNA of the CDR3: TGCAGCGCCACGGGGACAGGGGACTCGGTCTACGAGCAGTACTTC. Protein sequence: CSATGTGDSVYEQYF.

This chain's CDR3 is CASRETGDGTEAFF. The DNA for the CDR3 is TGTGCCAGCAGAGAAACAGGGGATGGAACTGAAGCTTTCTTT. The chain recombines TRBV25-1 with TRBJ1-1; TRBD1 agrees at 7 bases. V dropped 6 bases and J dropped 5; count of bases not matched to a gene: 9. The CDR3 covers 14 residues. Germline CDR1 reads MGHDK; CDR2 reads SYGVNS.